This T cell receptor beta chain was recorded in a study of blood T cell repertoires in COVID-19. In the study overall: In each case, the material was cDNA or gDNA derived from T cells, B-cell-depleted T cells, or PBMCs.

CDR3 length equals 14 residues. The germline V and J ends were trimmed by 8 bases and 0 bases, with 12 bases remaining between them. The germline V gene has CDR1 SGHRS and CDR2 YFSETQ. Assay: immunoSEQ multiplex PCR; the TCRdb copy retains only in-frame clones and omits some. In the table there are 200,000 to 300,000 clones, about 91% of which are singletons. The material sequenced was PBMCs or T cells enriched from blood (not recorded which). The V gene is TRBV5-1, the J gene TRBJ1-5, with D unresolved. The receptor comes from a woman aged 40 to 50 with acute COVID-19. The CDR3 DNA reads TGCGCCAGTCCGCAACAAATTAGCAATCAGCCCCAGCATTTT. Protein product: CASPQQISNQPQHF.